This T cell receptor (beta chain) was identified in a study of cytomegalovirus exposure and HLA in healthy donors. CDR3 size: 14 residues. The germline CDR1 and CDR2 sequences are MNHEY and SVGAGI. The germline V and J ends were trimmed by 4 bases and 4 bases, with 13 bases remaining between them. Findings and limits, study-wide: A few CMV-associated chains proved CMV antigen-specific in vitro. Later genetic work tied a missense DCLRE1C variant to beta-chain V and J trimming. The classifier reportedly diagnosed cytomegalovirus status with high sensitivity and specificity.

PCR primers comprised 60 Vbeta and 13 Jbeta primers. In the source study's methods: Unique TCR beta chains totaled 80 million to 100 million in a later count, with roughly 11 million of them shared. Here immunoSEQ multiplex PCR was the method, and the copy in TCRdb shows in-frame clones only, minus some. D and trimming come from the DNA, and the V and J calls and clone size come from that table. Of under 200,000 clones detected, 75% to 90% appear once; the ten largest clones hold about 2.1%. This clone showed up just once. Its specificity is unknown. This TCR was recovered from a woman aged 18-29 years in good health and CMV-seronegative. Sequencing input: PBMCs. This rearrangement joins TRBV6-5 to TRBJ1-1; D remains unclear. In DNA form, the CDR3 reads TGTGCCAGCAGTTTATTTTCTGCTAGCACTGAAGCTTTCTTT. Residues: CASSLFSASTEAFF.